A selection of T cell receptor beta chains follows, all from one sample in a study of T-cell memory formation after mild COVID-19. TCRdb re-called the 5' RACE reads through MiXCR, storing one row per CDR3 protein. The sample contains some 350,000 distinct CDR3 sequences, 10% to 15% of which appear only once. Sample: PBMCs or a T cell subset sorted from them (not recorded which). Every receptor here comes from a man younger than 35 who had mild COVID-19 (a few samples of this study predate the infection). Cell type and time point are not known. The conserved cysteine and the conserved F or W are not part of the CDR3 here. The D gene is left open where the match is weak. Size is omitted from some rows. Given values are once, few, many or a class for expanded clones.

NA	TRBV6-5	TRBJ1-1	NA	ASSYSIPGSPNTEAF
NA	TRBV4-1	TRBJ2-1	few	ASSQVWGNSNEQF
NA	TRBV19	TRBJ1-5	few	ATGTTQPQH
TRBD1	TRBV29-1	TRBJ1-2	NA	SVSAGGFMNGYT
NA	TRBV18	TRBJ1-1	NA	ASFQGTEAF
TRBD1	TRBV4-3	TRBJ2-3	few	ASSQTPGQGTDTQY
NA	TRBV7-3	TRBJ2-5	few	ASSPQGHQETQY
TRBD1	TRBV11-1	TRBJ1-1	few	ASSRRGDEAF
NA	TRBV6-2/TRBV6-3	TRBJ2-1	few	ASRLSGSSYNEQF
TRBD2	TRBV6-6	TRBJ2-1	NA	ASSSMGLASNEQF
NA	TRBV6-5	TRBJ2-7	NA	ASSYSSQAYEQY
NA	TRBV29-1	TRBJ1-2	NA	SAPVGGDYGYT
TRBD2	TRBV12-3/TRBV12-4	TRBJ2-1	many	ASSFNWGGDSAGHEQF
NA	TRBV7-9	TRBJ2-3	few	SVYWQTKLDTQY
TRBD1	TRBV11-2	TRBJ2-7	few	ASSRILQGNEQY
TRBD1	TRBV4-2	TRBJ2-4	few	ASSHRQGVGDIQY
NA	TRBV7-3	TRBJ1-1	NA	ASSLGGAPGLGAF
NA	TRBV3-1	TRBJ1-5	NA	ASSQDKDQPQH
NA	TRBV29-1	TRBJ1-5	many	SDHREAGQPQH
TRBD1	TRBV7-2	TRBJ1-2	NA	ASSPRDSRNYGYT
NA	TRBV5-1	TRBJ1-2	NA	ASSEQGRYGYT
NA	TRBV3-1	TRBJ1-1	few	ASSQGAPWDTEAF
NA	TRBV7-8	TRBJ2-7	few	ASSSRTESYEQY
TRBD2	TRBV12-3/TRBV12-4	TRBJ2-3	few	ASSQTSGGY
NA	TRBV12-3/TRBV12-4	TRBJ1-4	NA	ASSPSRGLNEKLF
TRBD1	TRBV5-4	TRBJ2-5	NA	ASSSALGTGSGSETQY
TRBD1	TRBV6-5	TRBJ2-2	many	ASSYYPQGVDTGELF
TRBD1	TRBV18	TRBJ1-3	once	ASSPQGVGNTIY